This paragraph reports one T cell receptor beta chain. Its antigen is unidentified. This may come from a read error, since a much larger clone is one base off. Primers used in a second PCR of about 6 to 11 cycles were a sample-barcoded 5' primer and a J-beta primer mix. TCRdb used MiXCR to reprocess the 5' RACE reads, holding one entry per CDR3 protein. Of around 870,000 distinct CDR3 sequences in the sample, about 30% were seen once. This sample was taken from a study of blood T cells in healthy people across ages. Study conclusions and caveats: Age advanced and TCR beta diversity per million T cells fell, roughly linearly. Investigators viewed diversity estimates from one million T cells as underestimates, the study reported. Expanded clonotype changes were possibly confounded by unknown donor CMV status.

This CDR3 region has 15 residues. Germline V gene data show CDR1 as SGHKS and CDR2 as YYEKEE (reference sequence). Input material: blood. The receptor's source is a woman older than 75 in good health. This chain uses TRBV5-5 with TRBJ2-5, with 9 bases that match TRBD2. The J call may be in error: the DNA end matches TRBJ2-7 better. The CDR3 DNA reads as TGTGCCAGCAGCGCGACTAGCGGAATCCCAGACGAGCAGTACTTC. Translation gives CASSATSGIPDEQYF.